Listed below are T cell receptor beta chains from one sample, sequenced in a study of PD-1 blockade in classical Hodgkin lymphoma. Produced via immunoSEQ multiplex PCR; TCRdb's table is partial and in-frame only. This table has fewer than 35,000 clones, 80% to 95% appearing once. The specimen was CD4+ T cells from blood, collected before the fourth cycle of nivolumab. These receptors were collected from a human donor with classical Hodgkin lymphoma. Each CDR3 is given with its conserved first and last residue. A D gene is named only where the DNA matches it firmly. Expanded clones are given a class, and other clones once, few, many or no size at all.

v_call	cdr3_length	clone_size	j_call	d_call	cdr3_nt	cdr3_aa
TRBV2	16	once	TRBJ2-1	TRBD2	TGTGCCAGCAGCAAACGGACTAGCGGGAGGAGCGATGAGCAGTTCTTC	CASSKRTSGRSDEQFF
TRBV10-1	11	few	TRBJ1-1	.	TGCGCCAGCAGTGTCGGGGGTGAAGCTTTCTTT	CASSVGGEAFF
TRBV5-4	16	.	TRBJ2-3	TRBD2	TGTGCCAGCAGCTTGGGACTAGCGGGAGGGCGGGATACGCAGTATTTT	CASSLGLAGGRDTQYF
TRBV4-2	16	.	TRBJ2-7	TRBD2	TGTGCCAGCAGCCAAGCTCGGACTAGCGCTACCTACGAGCAGTACTTC	CASSQARTSATYEQYF
TRBV7-2	16	.	TRBJ1-1	TRBD1	TGTGCCAGCAGCTCGCGACAGGGTCGAGGAAACACTGAAGCTTTCTTT	CASSSRQGRGNTEAFF
TRBV19	18	.	TRBJ2-1	.	TGTGCCAGTAGTATAGGGTTCCGCGGGGTTAGCTCCTACAATGAGCAGTTCTTC	CASSIGFRGVSSYNEQFF
TRBV9	15	few	TRBJ1-1	.	TGTGCCAGCAGCGTAAGACAGGATGGGGGGACTGAAGCTTTCTTT	CASSVRQDGGTEAFF
TRBV7-2	14	.	TRBJ2-7	TRBD1	TGTGCCAGCAGCTATCTAGACAGGGTCTACGAGCAGTACTTC	CASSYLDRVYEQYF
TRBV4-2	15	.	TRBJ2-1	.	TGTGCCAGCAGCCAAGGGCTAGCAGTTTACAATGAGCAGTTCTTC	CASSQGLAVYNEQFF
TRBV5-5	15	.	TRBJ2-1	.	TGTGCCAGCAGCTTGAGTCCTACCATTAACAATGAGCAGTTCTTC	CASSLSPTINNEQFF
TRBV5-4	15	.	TRBJ2-1	.	TGTGCCAGCAGCTTGGCCGCTAAGCAGGGTAGCGAGCAGTTCTTC	CASSLAAKQGSEQFF
TRBV5-1	14	few	TRBJ1-5	TRBD1	TGCGCCAGCAGCCCGACAGGGCAAGGGCAGCCCCAGCATTTT	CASSPTGQGQPQHF
TRBV5-1	15	.	TRBJ1-2	.	TGCGCCAGCAGCGCCTCACCGGGACACGGAGATGGCTACACCTTC	CASSASPGHGDGYTF
TRBV11-3	13	.	TRBJ2-3	.	TGTGCCAGCAGCTTGGTCAAGGCAGATACGCAGTATTTT	CASSLVKADTQYF
TRBV18	16	.	TRBJ1-5	TRBD1	TGTGCCAGCTCCCCTCCATCTACACAGGGGAGTCAGCCCCAGCATTTT	CASSPPSTQGSQPQHF
TRBV10-2	17	.	TRBJ2-5	TRBD2	TGCGCCAGCAGTGAGTGGGGTAGCGGGAGGAGGGGGGAGACCCAGTACTTC	CASSEWGSGRRGETQYF
TRBV10-1	14	.	TRBJ2-2	.	TGCGCCAGCAGCGGGCCGGAGAGACTCGGGGAGCTGTTTTTT	CASSGPERLGELFF
TRBV2	14	.	TRBJ2-7	TRBD2	TGTGCCAGCAGTGGCAGGGAGGGATCCTACGAGCAGTACTTC	CASSGREGSYEQYF
TRBV27	14	.	TRBJ1-4	.	TGTGCCAGCAGTTTTACGGGGATGAATGAAAAACTGTTTTTT	CASSFTGMNEKLFF
TRBV19	14	.	TRBJ2-7	.	TGTGCCAGTAGTATAGTCCCGGTCGGGCACGAGCAGTACTTC	CASSIVPVGHEQYF
TRBV28	15	.	TRBJ1-2	.	TGTGCCACCATATCACCGGGCTCCCCTAACTATGGCTACACCTTC	CATISPGSPNYGYTF
TRBV4-1	14	few	TRBJ1-1	TRBD1	TGCGCCAGCAAAGACTCAGGACAGGGGTTTGAAGCTTTCTTT	CASKDSGQGFEAFF
TRBV5-4	18	.	TRBJ2-7	TRBD2	TGTGCCAGCAGCTTTCCCCTAGCGGGAGCCCCCGTAGGGAACGAGCAGTACTTC	CASSFPLAGAPVGNEQYF
TRBV5-5	14	.	TRBJ1-4	.	TGTGCCAGCAGCAACGGACAGCGTTACGAAAAACTGTTTTTT	CASSNGQRYEKLFF
TRBV9	15	.	TRBJ2-1	.	TGTGCCAGCACCCCAAGGGACGGACTTTACAATGAGCAGTTCTTC	CASTPRDGLYNEQFF
TRBV11-3	16	.	TRBJ2-1	TRBD2	TGTGCCAGCAGCTTGTCCGCTAGCGGGAGGGGGGGTGAGCAGTTCTTC	CASSLSASGRGGEQFF
TRBV28	13	once	TRBJ2-3	TRBD2	TGTGCCTCGGGACTAGGCCTTTTGAATACGCAGTATTTT	CASGLGLLNTQYF
TRBV5-1	16	.	TRBJ2-5	TRBD2	TGCGCCAGCAGCTTGGGTCGGGGGGTGTCCCAAGAGACCCAGTACTTC	CASSLGRGVSQETQYF
TRBV5-1	16	.	TRBJ1-2	.	TGCGCCAGCAGCCCGAGTCCGAACCGGGACGGCTATGGCTACACCTTC	CASSPSPNRDGYGYTF
TRBV6-1	14	.	TRBJ2-3	TRBD2	TGTGCCAGCACCGGGACTAGTAGCACAGATACGCAGTATTTT	CASTGTSSTDTQYF
TRBV19	16	.	TRBJ1-2	.	TGTGCCAGTACCCCCCAGGGGAGTTCCCCTAACTATGGCTACACCTTC	CASTPQGSSPNYGYTF
TRBV18	15	.	TRBJ2-1	TRBD1	TGTGCCAGCTCACCCCCGGGACAGGCCTACAATGAGCAGTTCTTC	CASSPPGQAYNEQFF
TRBV7-9	15	.	TRBJ2-7	.	TGTGCCAGCAGCGATACGACCCAACCGGTTCACGAGCAGTACTTC	CASSDTTQPVHEQYF
TRBV18	12	.	TRBJ1-2	.	TGTGCCAGCTCACCTGGGGACTATGGCTACACCTTC	CASSPGDYGYTF
TRBV6-1	16	.	TRBJ2-7	.	TGTGCCAGCAGTGATTTAGGGACGCCGAGGACCTACGAGCAGTACTTC	CASSDLGTPRTYEQYF
TRBV19	14	.	TRBJ2-3	.	TGTGCCAGTAGTATTCGGACCGCTACAGATACGCAGTATTTT	CASSIRTATDTQYF
TRBV6-6	15	.	TRBJ1-6	.	TGTGCCAGCACTCACGAGTGGGGGCATAATTCACCCCTCCACTTT	CASTHEWGHNSPLHF
TRBV18	13	.	TRBJ2-3	.	TGTGCCAGCTCACCGGACTTCACGGATACGCAGTATTTT	CASSPDFTDTQYF
TRBV25-1	15	.	TRBJ1-1	.	TGTGCCAGCACTTGGTCGGACAGTCGGAACACTGAAGCTTTCTTT	CASTWSDSRNTEAFF
TRBV29-1	16	.	TRBJ2-7	TRBD1	TGCAGCGTTTTGGGTGAGGGACAGGGGCAATCCTACGAGCAGTACTTC	CSVLGEGQGQSYEQYF
TRBV9	14	.	TRBJ2-7	.	TGTGCCAGCAGCCCGCGGACTTTTACCTACGAGCAGTACTTC	CASSPRTFTYEQYF
TRBV5-1	14	.	TRBJ1-1	TRBD1	TGCGCCAGCAGCAAGATCGACAGGGACACTGAAGCTTTCTTT	CASSKIDRDTEAFF
TRBV21-1	14	.	TRBJ1-3	.	TGTGCCTCCCTTGGGAGGGACTCTGGAAACACCATATATTTT	CASLGRDSGNTIYF
TRBV10-3	13	.	TRBJ2-1	.	TGTGCCATCAGTGCGGGACTTTACAATGAGCAGTTCTTC	CAISAGLYNEQFF
TRBV6-5	14	.	TRBJ2-7	TRBD1	TGTGCCAGCAGTTTCAGAGGGGGCCCCTACGAGCAGTACTTC	CASSFRGGPYEQYF
TRBV25-1	15	.	TRBJ1-2	TRBD1	TGTGCCAGCTCACATCTGACAGGGGGAGTATATGGCTACACCTTC	CASSHLTGGVYGYTF
TRBV30	14	.	TRBJ2-7	TRBD2	TGTGCCTGGAGTGTCACCAGCGGGAGCACCGAGCAGTACTTC	CAWSVTSGSTEQYF
TRBV28	11	.	TRBJ1-1	TRBD1	TGTGCCAGCGACAGGGGAACTGAAGCTTTCTTT	CASDRGTEAFF